Included here is one T cell receptor beta chain sequence, with context. Trimming cost V 2 bases and J 3 bases, with 18 bases left between them. Germline V gene lookup returns CDR1 SGHKS and CDR2 YYEKEE (reference sequence). The CDR3 extends over 17 amino acids. The data stem from a study of technical replicates of blood from a few donors. Some clones are missing from TCRdb's copy, which holds only in-frame ones; the method was immunoSEQ multiplex PCR. Here the sample spans tens of thousands of clones, roughly 93% being singletons. The sequence was obtained from a human donor in good health. The V call is TRBV5-5, the J call TRBJ1-5; D might be TRBD1 (5 bases). Sequencing was carried out using T cells isolated from PBMCs. The CDR3 reads CASSLGQGGEDNQPQHF. Written as DNA, the CDR3 is TGTGCCAGCAGCTTAGGTCAGGGAGGTGAAGACAATCAGCCCCAGCATTTT.